This passage covers 12 T cell receptor beta chains from one sample sequenced in a study of shared clonotypes between healthy human individuals. TCRdb's copy holds only in-frame clones and misses some; the assay was immunoSEQ multiplex PCR. The table includes millions of clones, 85% to 95% detected once. The sample taken for sequencing was naive CD4+ T cells from PBMCs. Stated subset: CD45RA+ positively selected. These receptors were collected from a young man in good health. Some clones in this sample may be carry-over from other donors' samples.

Remarks on this clone: Other DNA variants within this sample encode the same CDR3. The chain uses TRBV6-5 and TRBJ1-2; TRBD1 might be the D (5 bases). V dropped 0 bases and J dropped 4 bases, with 9 bases sitting between them. CDR1 and CDR2 (germline): MNHEY, SVGAGI. This CDR3 has 14 amino acids. The CDR3 region is CASSYSGGPYGYTF. CDR3 in DNA: TGTGCCAGCAGTTACTCGGGGGGACCCTATGGCTACACCTTC.

As to this clone: The sample carries other DNA sequences with the same CDR3. The CDR3 here is CASSPDLGTEAFF. CDR3 coding DNA: TGTGCCAGCTCACCAGACCTGGGAACTGAAGCTTTCTTT. J is TRBJ1-1 and V is TRBV18; D not resolved. V was clipped by 2 bases and J by 5 bases, with 9 bases between them. Per the germline V gene, CDR1 is KGHSH and CDR2 is LQKENI. The CDR3 is 13 amino acids. Using reference TRBV18 and TRBJ1-1 for the parts outside the CDR3, the full variable domain is NAGVMQNPRHLVRRRGQEARLRCSPMKGHSHVYWYRQLPEEGLKFMVYLQKENIIDESGMPKERFSAEFPKEGPSILRIQQVVRGDSAAYFCASSPDLGTEAFFGQGTRLTVV.

V gene TRBV7-9 combines with J gene TRBJ1-2; 9 bases are a match to TRBD1. Germline-derived CDR1 and CDR2 are SEHNR and FQNEAQ (reference sequence). There are 13 residues in the CDR3. V lost 5 bases and J lost 5; bases outside the gene matches: 3. CDR3 DNA: TGTGCCAGCAGCCGCGACAGGGGGTATGGCTACACCTTC. Its protein is CASSRDRGYGYTF. The whole variable domain, filled in from reference TRBV7-9 and TRBJ1-2, reads DTGVSQNPRHKITKRGQNVTFRCDPISEHNRLYWYRQTLGQGPEFLTYFQNEAQLEKSRLLSDRFSAERPKGSFSTLEIQRTEQGDSAMYLCASSRDRGYGYTFGSGTRLTVV.

V is TRBV19 and J is TRBJ1-1; D is unclear. CDR1 and CDR2 (germline): LNHDA, SQIVND (reference sequence). The CDR3 runs to 14 residues. V lost 3 bases to trimming and J lost 6 bases, with 14 bases between them. The CDR3 protein is CASSMGGRTAEAFF. The CDR3 DNA reads as TGTGCCAGTAGTATGGGCGGCAGGACCGCTGAAGCTTTCTTT.

The chain combines TRBV7-2 with TRBJ2-7, with 9 nucleotides matching TRBD2. V lost 5 bases and J lost 4; bases outside the gene matches: 15. The germline CDR1 and CDR2 sequences are SGHTA and FQGNSA. CDR3 length equals 17 residues. This chain's CDR3 is CASSHLGSGRRRYEQYF. CDR3 nucleotides: TGTGCCAGCAGCCATCTTGGCAGCGGGAGGCGGAGGTACGAGCAGTACTTC.

The chain combines TRBV19 with TRBJ2-5; 15 positions agree with TRBD2. CDR3 length: 17 amino acids. The germline V gene has CDR1 LNHDA and CDR2 SQIVND (reference sequence). J lost 4 bases, V lost 5 bases, and 8 bases had no gene match. CDR3 nucleotide sequence: TGTGCCAGTAGTTCGGGACTAGCGGGAGGAGGTCGAGAGACCCAGTACTTC. It specifies CASSSGLAGGGRETQYF.

The rearrangement uses TRBV2 and TRBJ2-1, with D possibly TRBD2 on 6 matching bases. CDR3 length equals 15 residues. V lost 6 bases, J lost 6 bases, and 18 bases lay in between. Germline V lookup: CDR1 SNHLY, CDR2 FYNNEI. CDR3 sequence reads: CASRTSISRGNEQFF. CDR3 coding DNA: TGTGCCAGCAGAACTAGCATCTCACGGGGCAATGAGCAGTTCTTC. Filled out from reference TRBV2 and TRBJ2-1, the complete variable domain reads EPEVTQTPSHQVTQMGQEVILRCVPISNHLYFYWYRQILGQKVEFLVSFYNNEISEKSEIFDDQFSVERPDGSNFTLKIRSTKLEDSAMYFCASRTSISRGNEQFFGPGTRLTVL.

The chain joins TRBV7-2 to TRBJ2-5; 9 bases line up with TRBD2. The CDR3 loop spans 18 amino acids. V was pared by 0 bases and J by 5 bases, with 13 bases of the junction left unmatched. The germline V gene encodes CDR1 SGHTA and CDR2 FQGNSA. Written as DNA, the CDR3 is TGTGCCAGCAGCTTAGCGCTGATCTTAGCGGGAGATTTTGAGACCCAGTACTTC. The encoded protein is CASSLALILAGDFETQYF.

The V and J genes are TRBV2 and TRBJ1-3; D is unresolved. There are 16 residues in the CDR3. The germline gives CDR1 SNHLY, CDR2 FYNNEI. V dropped 10 bases and J dropped 0 bases, with 19 bases sitting between them. The CDR3 here is CATSAYGASSGNTIYF. Here the CDR3 DNA reads TGTGCCACCTCAGCGTACGGAGCAAGCTCTGGAAACACCATATATTTT.

The genes are TRBV15 and TRBJ1-5, with D possibly matching TRBD1 (6 bases). The CDR3 is made up of 13 amino acids. Looked up from germline, CDR1 is LNHNV and CDR2 is YYDKDF (reference sequence). Deletions cut 6 bases from V and 7 bases from J, with 13 bases between. CDR3 DNA sequence: TGTGCCACCAGAGGTACAAGGGGGCAGCCCCAGCATTTT. Translated, it gives CATRGTRGQPQHF.

The genes are TRBV25-1 and TRBJ1-3; D is unresolved. V shed 0 bases and J shed 1 base, with 4 bases lying between them. The CDR3 covers 14 residues. The germline gives CDR1 MGHDK, CDR2 SYGVNS. CDR3 nucleotides: TGTGCCAGCAGTGAATATCGTTCTGGAAACACCATATATTTT. As protein: CASSEYRSGNTIYF.

The gene calls are TRBV29-1 and TRBJ1-2; D is ambiguous. The length of the CDR3 is 14 residues. Trimming pared 0 bases from V and 2 bases from J, leaving 10 bases between. Germline loops: CDR1 SQVTM, CDR2 ANQGSEA. CDR3 coding DNA: TGCAGCGTTGAAGATTCCACAAAGAACTATGGCTACACCTTC. Protein sequence: CSVEDSTKNYGYTF.